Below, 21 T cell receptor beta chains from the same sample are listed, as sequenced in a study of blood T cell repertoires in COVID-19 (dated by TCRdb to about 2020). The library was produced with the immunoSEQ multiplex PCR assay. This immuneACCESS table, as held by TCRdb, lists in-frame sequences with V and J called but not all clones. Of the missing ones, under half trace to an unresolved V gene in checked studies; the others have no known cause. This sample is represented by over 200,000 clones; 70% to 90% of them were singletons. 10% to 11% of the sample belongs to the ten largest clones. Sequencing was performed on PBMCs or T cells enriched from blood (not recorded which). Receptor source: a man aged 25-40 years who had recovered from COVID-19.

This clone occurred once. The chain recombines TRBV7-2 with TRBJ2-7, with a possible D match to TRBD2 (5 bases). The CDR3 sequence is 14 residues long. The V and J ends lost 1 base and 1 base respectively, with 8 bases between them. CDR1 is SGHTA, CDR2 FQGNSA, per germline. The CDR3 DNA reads TGTGCCAGCAGCTTAGAGCGGCAATCCTACGAGCAGTACTTC. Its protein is CASSLERQSYEQYF.

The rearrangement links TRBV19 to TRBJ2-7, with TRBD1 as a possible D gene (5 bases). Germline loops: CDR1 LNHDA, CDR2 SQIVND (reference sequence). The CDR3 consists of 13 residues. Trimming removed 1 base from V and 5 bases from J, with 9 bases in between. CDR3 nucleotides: TGTGCCAGTAGTATAGGACAGATCAACGAGCAGTACTTC. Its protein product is CASSIGQINEQYF.

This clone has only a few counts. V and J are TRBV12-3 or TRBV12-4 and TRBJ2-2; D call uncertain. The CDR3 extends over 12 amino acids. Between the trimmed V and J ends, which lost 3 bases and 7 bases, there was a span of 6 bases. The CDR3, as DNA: TGTGCCAGCAGTTTTTCTAGCGGGGAGCTGTTTTTT. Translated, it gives CASSFSSGELFF.

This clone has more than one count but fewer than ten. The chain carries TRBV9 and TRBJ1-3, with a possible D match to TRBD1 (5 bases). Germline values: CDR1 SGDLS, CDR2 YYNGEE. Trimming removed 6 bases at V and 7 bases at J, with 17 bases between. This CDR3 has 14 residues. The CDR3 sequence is CASTPGGFRNTIYF. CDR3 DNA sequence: TGTGCCAGCACTCCGGGGGGGTTCCGGAACACCATATATTTT.

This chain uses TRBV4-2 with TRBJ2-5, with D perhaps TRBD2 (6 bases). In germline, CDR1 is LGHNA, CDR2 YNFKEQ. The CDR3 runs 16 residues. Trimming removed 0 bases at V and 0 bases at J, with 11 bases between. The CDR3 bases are TGTGCCAGCAGCCAAGACCTAGCGCCCTACCAAGAGACCCAGTACTTC. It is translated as CASSQDLAPYQETQYF.

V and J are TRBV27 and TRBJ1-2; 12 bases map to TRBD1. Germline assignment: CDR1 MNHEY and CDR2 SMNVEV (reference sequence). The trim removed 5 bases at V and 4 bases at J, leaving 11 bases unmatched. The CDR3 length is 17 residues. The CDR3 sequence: CASSLTRGQGATYGYTF. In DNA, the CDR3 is TGTGCCAGCAGTCTAACGCGGGGACAGGGGGCCACCTATGGCTACACCTTC.

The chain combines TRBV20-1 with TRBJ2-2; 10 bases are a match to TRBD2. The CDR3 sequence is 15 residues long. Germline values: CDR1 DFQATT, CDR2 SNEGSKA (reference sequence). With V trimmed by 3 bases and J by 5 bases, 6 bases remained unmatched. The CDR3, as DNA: TGCAGTGCTAGTTTTCCTAGCGGGAGTACCGGGGAGCTGTTTTTT. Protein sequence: CSASFPSGSTGELFF.

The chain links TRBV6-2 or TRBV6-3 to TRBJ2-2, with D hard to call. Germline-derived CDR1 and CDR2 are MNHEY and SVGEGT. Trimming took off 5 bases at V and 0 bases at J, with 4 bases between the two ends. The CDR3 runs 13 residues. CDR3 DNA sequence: TGTGCCAGCAGTCGGTCGAACACCGGGGAGCTGTTTTTT. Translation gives CASSRSNTGELFF.

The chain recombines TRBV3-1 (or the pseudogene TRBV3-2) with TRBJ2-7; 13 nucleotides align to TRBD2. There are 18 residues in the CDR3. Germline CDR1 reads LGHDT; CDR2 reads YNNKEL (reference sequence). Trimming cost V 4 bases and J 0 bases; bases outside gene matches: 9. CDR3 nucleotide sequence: TGTGCCAGCAGCCTCACCCATGGGACTAGCGGGACCTCCTACGAGCAGTACTTC. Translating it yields CASSLTHGTSGTSYEQYF.

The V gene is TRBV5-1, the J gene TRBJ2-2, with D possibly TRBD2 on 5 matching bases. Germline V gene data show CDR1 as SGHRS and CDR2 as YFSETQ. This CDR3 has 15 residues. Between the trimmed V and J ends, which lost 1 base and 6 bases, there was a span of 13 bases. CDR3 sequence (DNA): TGCGCCAGCAGCTTGTCTCGGGGATTGGCCGGGGAGCTGTTTTTT. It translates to CASSLSRGLAGELFF.

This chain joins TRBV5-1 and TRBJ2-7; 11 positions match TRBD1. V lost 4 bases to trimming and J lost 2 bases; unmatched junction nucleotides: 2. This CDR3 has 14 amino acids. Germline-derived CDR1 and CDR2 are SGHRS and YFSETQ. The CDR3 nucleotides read TGCGCCAGCAGCGGGGGACAGGGGGCCTACGAGCAGTACTTC. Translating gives CASSGGQGAYEQYF.

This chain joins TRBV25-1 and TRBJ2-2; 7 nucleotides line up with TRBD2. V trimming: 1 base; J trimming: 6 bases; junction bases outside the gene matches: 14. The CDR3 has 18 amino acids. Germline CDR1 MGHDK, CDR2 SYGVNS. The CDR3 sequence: CASSELVGEGPRAGELFF. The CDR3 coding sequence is TGTGCCAGCAGTGAATTGGTGGGGGAGGGCCCTCGGGCCGGGGAGCTGTTTTTT. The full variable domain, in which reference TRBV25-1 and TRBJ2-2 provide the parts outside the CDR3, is EADIYQTPRYLVIGTGKKITLECSQTMGHDKMYWYQQDPGMELHLIHYSYGVNSTEKGDLSSESTVSRIRTEHFPLTLESARPSHTSQYLCASSELVGEGPRAGELFFGEGSRLTVL.

CDR3 region: CASSQTGNYEQYF. The CDR3 DNA sequence: TGTGCCAGCAGTCAGACAGGGAACTACGAGCAGTACTTC. The J gene is TRBJ2-7, the V gene TRBV28; 7 bases fit TRBD1. Trimming at V came to 5 bases and at J to 3 bases, leaving 4 bases not matched to a gene. Germline V gene sequence: CDR1 MDHEN, CDR2 SYDVKM. This CDR3 is built from 13 residues. The complete variable domain, with remaining parts taken from reference TRBV28 and TRBJ2-7, reads DVKVTQSSRYLVKRTGEKVFLECVQDMDHENMFWYRQDPGLGLRLIYFSYDVKMKEKGDIPEGYSVSREKKERFSLILESASTNQTSMYLCASSQTGNYEQYFGPGTRLTVT.

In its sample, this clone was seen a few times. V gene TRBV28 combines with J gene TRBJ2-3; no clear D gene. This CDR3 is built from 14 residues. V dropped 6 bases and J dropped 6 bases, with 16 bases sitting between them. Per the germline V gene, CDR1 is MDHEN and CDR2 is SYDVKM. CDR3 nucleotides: TGTGCCAGCAGCCCCCCTCCCCAGGCTGATACGCAGTATTTT. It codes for CASSPPPQADTQYF.

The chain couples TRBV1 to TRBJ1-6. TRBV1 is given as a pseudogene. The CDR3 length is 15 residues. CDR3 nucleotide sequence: TGCACCAGCAGCCAAGTAGTGGCGGGGGATTCACCCCTCCACTTT. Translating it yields CTSSQVVAGDSPLHF.

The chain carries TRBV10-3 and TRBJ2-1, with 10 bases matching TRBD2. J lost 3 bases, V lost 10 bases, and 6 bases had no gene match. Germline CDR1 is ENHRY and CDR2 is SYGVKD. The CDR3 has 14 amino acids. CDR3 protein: CASSPSGGYNEQFF. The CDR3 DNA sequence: TGTGCCAGCTCGCCTAGCGGGGGCTACAATGAGCAGTTCTTC.

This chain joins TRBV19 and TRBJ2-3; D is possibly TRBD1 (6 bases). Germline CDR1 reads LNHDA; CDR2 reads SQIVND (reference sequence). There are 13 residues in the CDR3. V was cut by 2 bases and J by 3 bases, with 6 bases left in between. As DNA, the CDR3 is TGTGCCAGTAGTATACAGGGGACAGATACGCAGTATTTT. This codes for CASSIQGTDTQYF.

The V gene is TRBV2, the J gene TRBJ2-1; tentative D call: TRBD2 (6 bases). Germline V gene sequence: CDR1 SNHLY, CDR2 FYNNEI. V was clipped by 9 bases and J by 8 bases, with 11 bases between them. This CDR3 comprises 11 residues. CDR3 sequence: CASRGYYEQFF. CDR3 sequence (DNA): TGTGCCAGTCGGGGGTACTATGAGCAGTTCTTC. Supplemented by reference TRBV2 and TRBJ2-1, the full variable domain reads EPEVTQTPSHQVTQMGQEVILRCVPISNHLYFYWYRQILGQKVEFLVSFYNNEISEKSEIFDDQFSVERPDGSNFTLKIRSTKLEDSAMYFCASRGYYEQFFGPGTRLTVL.

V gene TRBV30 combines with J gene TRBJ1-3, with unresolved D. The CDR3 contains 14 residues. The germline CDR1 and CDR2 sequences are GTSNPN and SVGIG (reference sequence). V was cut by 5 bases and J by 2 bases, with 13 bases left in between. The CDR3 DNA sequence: TGTGCCTGGTCTCGGGGAGTTGCTGGAAACACCATATATTTT. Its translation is CAWSRGVAGNTIYF.

The CDR3 protein is CASSVGREQETQYF. The CDR3 coding sequence is TGTGCCAGCAGCGTAGGGAGGGAACAAGAGACCCAGTACTTC. The chain employs TRBV9 and TRBJ2-5; weak D call: TRBD2 (6 bases). The CDR3 contains 14 residues. V was cut by 0 bases and J by 2 bases, with 8 bases left in between. Germline CDR1 SGDLS, CDR2 YYNGEE.

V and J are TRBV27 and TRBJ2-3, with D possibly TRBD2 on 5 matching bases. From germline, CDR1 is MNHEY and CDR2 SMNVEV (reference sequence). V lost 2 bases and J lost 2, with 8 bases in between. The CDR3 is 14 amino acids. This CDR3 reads CASSLGSPTDTQYF. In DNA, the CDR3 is TGTGCCAGCAGTTTAGGGAGTCCCACAGATACGCAGTATTTT.